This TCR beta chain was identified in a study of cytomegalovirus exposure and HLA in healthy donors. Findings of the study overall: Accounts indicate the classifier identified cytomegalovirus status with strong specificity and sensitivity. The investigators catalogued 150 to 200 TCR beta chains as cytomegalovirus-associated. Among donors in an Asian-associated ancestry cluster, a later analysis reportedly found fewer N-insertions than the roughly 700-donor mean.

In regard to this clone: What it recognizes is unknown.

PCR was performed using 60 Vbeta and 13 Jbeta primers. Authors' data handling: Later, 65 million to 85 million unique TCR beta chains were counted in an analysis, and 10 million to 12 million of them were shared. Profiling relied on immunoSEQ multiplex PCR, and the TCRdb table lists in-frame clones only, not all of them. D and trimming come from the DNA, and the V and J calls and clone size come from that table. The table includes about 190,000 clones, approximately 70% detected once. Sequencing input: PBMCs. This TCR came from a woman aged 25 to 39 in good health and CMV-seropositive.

CDR3 residues: CASREKNRVGLIYEQYF. CDR3 nucleotides: TGTGCCAGCAGGGAAAAAAACAGGGTGGGTTTAATCTACGAGCAGTACTTC. The gene calls are TRBV27 and TRBJ2-7, with D perhaps TRBD1 (6 bases). The V and J ends lost 6 bases and 3 bases respectively, with 24 bases between them. The CDR3 contains 17 residues. Looked up from germline, CDR1 is MNHEY and CDR2 is SMNVEV (reference sequence).